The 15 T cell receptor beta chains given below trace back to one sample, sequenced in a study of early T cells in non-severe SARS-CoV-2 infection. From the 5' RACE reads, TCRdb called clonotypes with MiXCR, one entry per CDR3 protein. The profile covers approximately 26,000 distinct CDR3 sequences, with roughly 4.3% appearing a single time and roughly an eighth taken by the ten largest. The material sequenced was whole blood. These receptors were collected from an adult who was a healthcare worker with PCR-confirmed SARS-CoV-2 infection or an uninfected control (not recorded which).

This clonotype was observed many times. CDR3 protein: CASSQGDRGGNEQFF. In nucleotides, the CDR3 is TGTGCCAGCAGCCAAGGGGACAGGGGTGGCAATGAGCAGTTCTTC. This chain joins TRBV4-2 and TRBJ2-1, with 10 bases identical to TRBD1. The CDR3 sequence is 15 residues long. V lost 1 base and J lost 6; bases outside the gene matches: 3. Germline lookup yields CDR1 LGHNA and CDR2 YNFKEQ.

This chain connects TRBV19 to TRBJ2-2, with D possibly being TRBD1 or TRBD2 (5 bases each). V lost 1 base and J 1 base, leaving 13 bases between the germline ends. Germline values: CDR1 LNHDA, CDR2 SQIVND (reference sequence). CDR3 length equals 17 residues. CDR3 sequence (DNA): TGTGCCAGTAGTATAGGGTCCGGGACCCGGAACACCGGGGAGCTGTTTTTT. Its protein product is CASSIGSGTRNTGELFF.

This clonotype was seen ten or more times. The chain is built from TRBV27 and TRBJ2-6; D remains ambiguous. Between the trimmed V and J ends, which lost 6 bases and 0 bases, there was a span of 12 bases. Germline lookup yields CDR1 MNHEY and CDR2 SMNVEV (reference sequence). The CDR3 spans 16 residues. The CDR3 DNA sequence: TGTGCCAGCAGCCTCGGTTTGAGCTCTGGGGCCAACGTCCTGACTTTC. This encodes CASSLGLSSGANVLTF.

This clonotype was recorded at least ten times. The CDR3 reads CASSDRAEAFF. CDR3 coding DNA: TGTGCCAGCAGTGACAGGGCTGAAGCTTTCTTT. V is TRBV12-3 or TRBV12-4 and J is TRBJ1-1; TRBD1 matches at 7 bases. This CDR3 region has 11 residues. Trimming at V came to 5 bases and at J to 6 bases, leaving 0 bases not matched to a gene.

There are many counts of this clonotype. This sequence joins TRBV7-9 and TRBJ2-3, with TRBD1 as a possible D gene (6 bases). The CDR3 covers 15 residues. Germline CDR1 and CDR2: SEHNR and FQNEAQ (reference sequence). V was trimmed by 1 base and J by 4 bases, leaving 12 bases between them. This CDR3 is CASSLEGGVPDTQYF. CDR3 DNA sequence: TGTGCCAGCAGCTTAGAAGGGGGAGTGCCAGATACGCAGTATTTT.

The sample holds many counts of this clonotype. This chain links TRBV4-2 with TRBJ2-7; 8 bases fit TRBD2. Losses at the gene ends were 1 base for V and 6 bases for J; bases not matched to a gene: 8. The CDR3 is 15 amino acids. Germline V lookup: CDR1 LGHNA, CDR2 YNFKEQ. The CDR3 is CASSQGTSGGVEQYF. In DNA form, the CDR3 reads TGTGCCAGCAGCCAAGGTACTAGCGGAGGGGTCGAGCAGTACTTC.

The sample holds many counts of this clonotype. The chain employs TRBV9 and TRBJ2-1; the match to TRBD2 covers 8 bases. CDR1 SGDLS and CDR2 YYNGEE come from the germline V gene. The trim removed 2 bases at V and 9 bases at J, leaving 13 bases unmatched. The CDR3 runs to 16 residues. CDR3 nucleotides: TGTGCCAGCAGCGTGGCCGGACTAGCATTTATGAGTGAGCAGTTCTTC. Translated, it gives CASSVAGLAFMSEQFF.

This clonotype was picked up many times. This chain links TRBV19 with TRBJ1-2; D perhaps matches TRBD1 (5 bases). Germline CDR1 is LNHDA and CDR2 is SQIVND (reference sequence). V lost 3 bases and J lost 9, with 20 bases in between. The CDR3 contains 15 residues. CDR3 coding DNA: TGTGCCAGTAGTATGTTGTCGACAGCTATGAGGAGCTACACCTTC. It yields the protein CASSMLSTAMRSYTF.

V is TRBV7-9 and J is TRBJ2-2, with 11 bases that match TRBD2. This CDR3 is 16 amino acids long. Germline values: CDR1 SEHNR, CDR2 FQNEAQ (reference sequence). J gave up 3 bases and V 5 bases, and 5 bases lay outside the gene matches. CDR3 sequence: CASSTLLAGDTGELFF. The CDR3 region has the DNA TGTGCCAGCAGCACCTTACTAGCGGGAGACACCGGGGAGCTGTTTTTT.

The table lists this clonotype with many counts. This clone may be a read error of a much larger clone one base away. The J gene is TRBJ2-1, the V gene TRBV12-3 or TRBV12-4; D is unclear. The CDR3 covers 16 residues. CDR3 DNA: TGTGCCAGCAGTTTTCCCGACAAGGGTTCCTTCAATGAGCAGTTCTTC. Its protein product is CASSFPDKGSFNEQFF.

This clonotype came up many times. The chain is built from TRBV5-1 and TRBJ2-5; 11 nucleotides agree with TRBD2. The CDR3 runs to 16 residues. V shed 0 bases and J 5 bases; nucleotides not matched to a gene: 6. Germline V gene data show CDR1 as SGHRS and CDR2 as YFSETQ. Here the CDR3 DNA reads TGCGCCAGCAGCTTGGAGCTAGCGGGAGGAGGGGAGACCCAGTACTTC. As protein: CASSLELAGGGETQYF.

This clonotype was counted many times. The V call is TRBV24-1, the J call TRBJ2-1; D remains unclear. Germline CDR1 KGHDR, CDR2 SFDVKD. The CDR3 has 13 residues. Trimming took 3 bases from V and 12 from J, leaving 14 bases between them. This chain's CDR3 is CATSDPAVASQFF. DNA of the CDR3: TGTGCCACCAGTGATCCGGCCGTAGCTTCGCAGTTCTTC.

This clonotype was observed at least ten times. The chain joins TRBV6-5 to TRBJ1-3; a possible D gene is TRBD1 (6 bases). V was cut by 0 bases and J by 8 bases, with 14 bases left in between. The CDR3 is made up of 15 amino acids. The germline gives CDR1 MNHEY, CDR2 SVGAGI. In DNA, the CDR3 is TGTGCCAGCAGTTACTCGGACAGCCCCGTGGACACCATATATTTT. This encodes CASSYSDSPVDTIYF.

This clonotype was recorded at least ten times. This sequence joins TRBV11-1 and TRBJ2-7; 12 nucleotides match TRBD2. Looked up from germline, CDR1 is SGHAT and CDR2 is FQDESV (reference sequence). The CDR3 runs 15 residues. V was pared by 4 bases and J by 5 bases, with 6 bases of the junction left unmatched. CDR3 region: CASSSRLAGVHEQYV. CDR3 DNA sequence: TGTGCCAGCAGCTCAAGACTAGCGGGAGTCCACGAGCAGTACGTC.

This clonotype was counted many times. The CDR3 loop is CATSIAGGMTRNEQFF. The CDR3 nucleotides read TGTGCCACCAGTATTGCGGGAGGGATGACAAGGAATGAGCAGTTCTTC. The rearrangement uses TRBV24-1 and TRBJ2-1; 9 positions agree with TRBD2. Trimming cost V 6 bases and J 7 bases; bases outside gene matches: 12. The CDR3 has 16 amino acids. Per germline, CDR1 KGHDR and CDR2 SFDVKD.